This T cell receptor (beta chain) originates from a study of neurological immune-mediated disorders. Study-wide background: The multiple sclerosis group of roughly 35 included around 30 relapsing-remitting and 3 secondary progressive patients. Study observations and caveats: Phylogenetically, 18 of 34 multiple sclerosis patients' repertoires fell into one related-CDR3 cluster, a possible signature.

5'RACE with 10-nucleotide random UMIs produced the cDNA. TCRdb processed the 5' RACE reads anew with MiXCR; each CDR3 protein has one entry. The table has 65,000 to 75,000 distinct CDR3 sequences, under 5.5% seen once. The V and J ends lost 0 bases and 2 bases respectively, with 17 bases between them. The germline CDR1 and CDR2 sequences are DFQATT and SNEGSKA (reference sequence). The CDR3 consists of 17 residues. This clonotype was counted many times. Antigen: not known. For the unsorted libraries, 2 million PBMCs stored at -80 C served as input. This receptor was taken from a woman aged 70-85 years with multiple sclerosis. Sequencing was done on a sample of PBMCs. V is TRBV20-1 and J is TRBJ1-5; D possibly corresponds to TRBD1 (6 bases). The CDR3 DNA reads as TGCAGTGCTAGAGATCAGTGGCTGGCAGGGGGCAATCAGCCCCAGCATTTT. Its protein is CSARDQWLAGGNQPQHF.